Sequencing of this T cell receptor beta chain was carried out in a study of blood T cell repertoires in COVID-19. V dropped 3 bases and J dropped 0 bases, with 5 bases sitting between them. From germline, CDR1 is SGHNT and CDR2 YYREEE (reference sequence). The CDR3 is 13 amino acids. Original processing notes: Nucleated cell counts were estimated from reference gene primer amplification. Measured with immunoSEQ multiplex PCR; TCRdb has only the in-frame clones, and not every one. The V and J calls and clone size were taken over from that table, and D and trimming were inferred from the DNA. The sample has about 210,000 clones; about 81% are singletons. Seattle's cohort entered during active infection and was followed longitudinally.

V gene TRBV5-4 combines with J gene TRBJ2-3; D call uncertain. The TCR sequence derives from a woman in her sixties or seventies with COVID-19, enrolled during active disease. The material sequenced was peripheral blood. This chain's CDR3 is CASSSTSTDTQYF. CDR3 in DNA: TGTGCCAGCAGCTCGACTAGCACAGATACGCAGTATTTT.